The 9 T cell receptor beta chains below were found in one sample sequenced in a study of T-cell reconstitution after alpha-beta-depleted transplantation in children. Unique molecular identifiers featured in how the TCRbeta library was prepared. TCRdb called the PCR reads again in MiXCR, with one record for every CDR3 protein. This sample has 700,000 to 950,000 distinct CDR3 sequences; approximately 15% occur once, and the top ten carry 5%. Sequences were derived from PBMCs, mostly from graft donor cells, sampled 360 days after TCRalphabeta/CD19-depleted stem cell transplant. The receptors stem from a male patient younger than 18 who had a stem cell transplant for acute lymphoblastic leukemia, so the T cells may come from the graft donor.

This clonotype was recorded a few times. V is TRBV5-4 and J is TRBJ2-5; no firm D call. CDR1 SGHNT and CDR2 YYREEE come from the germline V gene (reference sequence). There are 16 residues in the CDR3. Trimming took 0 bases from V and 4 from J, leaving 16 bases between them. The CDR3 here is CASSLDGSPRPETQYF. In nucleotides, the CDR3 is TGTGCCAGCAGCTTGGACGGGTCTCCTCGGCCAGAGACCCAGTACTTC. Together with reference TRBV5-4 and TRBJ2-5, the CDR3 gives the full variable domain: ETGVTQSPTHLIKTRGQQVTLRCSSQSGHNTVSWYQQALGQGPQFIFQYYREEENGRGNFPPRFSGLQFPNYSSELNVNALELDDSALYLCASSLDGSPRPETQYFGPGTRLLVL.

The chain employs TRBV24-1 and TRBJ2-2; no firm D call. This CDR3 region has 17 residues. The V gene's germline CDR1 is KGHDR and CDR2 SFDVKD. V lost 0 bases, J lost 0 bases, and 10 bases lay in between. The CDR3 region is CATSDLDTRSNTGELFF. The CDR3 region has the DNA TGTGCCACCAGTGATTTGGACACCCGGTCGAACACCGGGGAGCTGTTTTTT.

CDR3 region: CASSVLRDGSYEQYF. The CDR3 DNA reads as TGTGCCAGCAGCGTACTACGGGACGGCTCCTACGAGCAGTACTTC. The V and J genes are TRBV7-2 and TRBJ2-7; D may correspond to TRBD1 or TRBD2 (5 bases each). V was pared by 5 bases and J by 0 bases, with 14 bases between. The CDR3 runs 15 residues. The germline CDR1 and CDR2 sequences are SGHTA and FQGNSA.

The rearrangement uses TRBV28 and TRBJ1-5; no reliable D call. The CDR3 is 13 amino acids. The germline V gene encodes CDR1 MDHEN and CDR2 SYDVKM. V was shortened by 3 bases and J by 7 bases, with 10 bases between the two germline ends. CDR3 amino acids: CASSFVEGQPQHF. The CDR3 DNA follows: TGTGCCAGCAGTTTCGTAGAAGGCCAGCCCCAGCATTTT.

The chain carries TRBV4-1 and TRBJ2-4; D is perhaps TRBD1 (6 bases). Germline CDR1 MGHRA, CDR2 YSYEKL. There are 18 residues in the CDR3. The V end lost 4 bases, the J end lost 0 bases, and 19 bases lay between the germline ends. CDR3 amino acids: CASSLTGYQNLAKNIQYF. The CDR3 DNA sequence: TGCGCCAGCAGCCTTACAGGGTACCAGAATCTAGCCAAAAACATTCAGTACTTC.

The V call is TRBV6-1, the J call TRBJ2-7, with a weak D call TRBD2 (7 bases). This CDR3 is 15 amino acids long. In germline, CDR1 is MNHNS, CDR2 SASEGT. Trimming removed 8 bases from V and 5 bases from J, with 22 bases in between. CDR3 sequence reads: CASRSLLLGGDEQYF. In DNA, the CDR3 is TGTGCCAGCCGGAGTCTCCTCTTAGGGGGGGACGAGCAGTACTTC.

This clonotype has more than one count but fewer than ten. V usage is TRBV9 and J usage is TRBJ2-3, with D possibly being TRBD1 (6 bases). The ends were cut back, 4 bases at V and 6 bases at J, with 21 bases in the middle. This CDR3 comprises 16 residues. From germline, CDR1 is SGDLS and CDR2 YYNGEE. CDR3 in amino acids: CASSPREGGPGDTQYF. Here the CDR3 DNA reads TGTGCCAGCAGCCCCCGTGAAGGGGGTCCTGGGGATACGCAGTATTTT.

This clonotype was counted only a few times. The chain combines TRBV12-3 or TRBV12-4 with TRBJ2-7; TRBD1 matches at 8 bases. The length of the CDR3 is 14 residues. The J segment lost 3 bases and the V segment lost 6 bases, leaving 7 bases of the junction unmatched. CDR3 coding DNA: TGTGCCAGCAGAAAACAGGGGGGCCGCTACGAGCAGTACTTC. This codes for CASRKQGGRYEQYF.

The rearrangement links TRBV7-3 to TRBJ2-1, with D unresolved. CDR1 and CDR2 (germline): SGHTA, FQGTGA. The V end lost 3 bases, the J end lost 4 bases, and 19 bases lay between the germline ends. This CDR3 is built from 17 residues. CDR3 sequence reads: CASSLDPVFAGYNEQFF. CDR3 bases: TGTGCCAGCAGCTTGGACCCTGTTTTCGCAGGTTACAATGAGCAGTTCTTC.